The 23 T cell receptor beta chains below were found in one sample sequenced in a study of cytomegalovirus exposure and HLA in healthy donors. PCR employed 60 Vbeta and 13 Jbeta primers. The table came from immunoSEQ multiplex PCR; TCRdb's copy has only in-frame clones and leaves some out. The sample contains over 65,000 clones, roughly 75% of which appear only once. Sequencing used PBMCs. The receptors stem from a man aged 35-49 years in good health and CMV-seronegative.

V gene TRBV5-6 combines with J gene TRBJ2-7; no clear D gene. V lost 4 bases to trimming and J lost 3 bases, with 17 bases between them. Germline CDR1 reads SGHDT; CDR2 reads YYEEEE. The CDR3 runs 15 residues. CDR3 sequence: CASSPSRLNFYEQYF. CDR3 DNA sequence: TGTGCCAGCAGCCCCTCCCGACTGAACTTCTACGAGCAGTACTTC.

This chain joins TRBV9 and TRBJ2-5, with 8 bases that match TRBD2. Germline values: CDR1 SGDLS, CDR2 YYNGEE. The V gene end was trimmed by 0 bases and the J gene end by 4 bases; junction bases not matched to a gene: 2. The CDR3 has 14 residues. The CDR3 sequence: CASSVGLAGETQYF. The CDR3 coding sequence is TGTGCCAGCAGCGTAGGCCTAGCGGGAGAGACCCAGTACTTC.

This clone was recorded a few times. The chain recombines TRBV29-1 with TRBJ1-1, with 9 bases fitting TRBD1. CDR3 size: 12 residues. Germline lookup yields CDR1 SQVTM and CDR2 ANQGSEA. V dropped 7 bases and J dropped 11; count of bases not matched to a gene: 11. The CDR3 loop is CSGWTGEGRAFF. For the CDR3, the DNA is TGCAGCGGATGGACAGGGGAGGGGCGGGCTTTCTTT.

V is TRBV30 and J is TRBJ1-2, with D maybe TRBD1 (5 bases). CDR3 length: 16 residues. Germline CDR1 is GTSNPN and CDR2 is SVGIG (reference sequence). V gave up 2 bases and J gave up 1 base, with 17 bases separating them. The CDR3 bases are TGTGCCTGGAGTCAGTTCCAGGGCCGCTTTAACTATGGCTACACCTTC. This codes for CAWSQFQGRFNYGYTF.

The chain is built from TRBV6-1 and TRBJ1-1; D uncertain. The CDR3 covers 14 residues. V lost 1 base to trimming and J lost 2 bases, with 8 bases between them. CDR1 and CDR2 (germline): MNHNS, SASEGT. The CDR3, as DNA: TGTGCCAGCAGTGAAGGTCATGGCAACACTGAAGCTTTCTTT. Translated: CASSEGHGNTEAFF.

This clone was seen only once. J is TRBJ2-5 and V is TRBV11-2, with a weak D call TRBD2 (6 bases). Germline lookup yields CDR1 SGHAT and CDR2 FQNNGV. The CDR3 totals 15 residues. The ends were cut back, 7 bases at V and 7 bases at J, with 22 bases in the middle. The CDR3 DNA follows: TGTGCCAGCACCGTAACGGGAACTAGCTGGGGGACCCAGTACTTC. As protein: CASTVTGTSWGTQYF.

This clone appeared a single time. This chain connects TRBV7-8 to TRBJ2-7; 10 bases match TRBD1. Germline V lookup: CDR1 SGHVS, CDR2 FQNEAQ. Losses at the gene ends were 7 bases for V and 4 bases for J; bases not matched to a gene: 7. CDR3 length equals 14 residues. DNA for the CDR3: TGTGCCAGCAACAAAGGACAGGGGGTTTACGAGCAGTACTTC. It specifies CASNKGQGVYEQYF.

The genes are TRBV5-8 and TRBJ1-2; D call uncertain. The germline gives CDR1 SGHTS, CDR2 YDEGEE. V was pared by 7 bases and J by 1 base, with 11 bases between. This CDR3 spans 13 amino acids. CDR3 DNA: TGTGCCAGCCGGAAGACAAGTAACTATGGCTACACCTTC. Residues: CASRKTSNYGYTF.

This clone was counted only a few times. This chain uses TRBV5-1 with TRBJ2-1; a possible D gene is TRBD1 (6 bases). V lost 6 bases and J 1 base, leaving 14 bases between the germline ends. The germline CDR1 and CDR2 sequences are SGHRS and YFSETQ. The CDR3 spans 15 residues. Here the CDR3 DNA reads TGCGCCAGCACCAATCAGGGGACGTCCTACAATGAGCAGTTCTTC. This translates into CASTNQGTSYNEQFF.

V and J are TRBV18 and TRBJ1-1; D remains unclear. This CDR3 is 15 amino acids long. V lost 0 bases, J lost 3 bases, and 11 bases lay in between. The germline V gene has CDR1 KGHSH and CDR2 LQKENI. The CDR3 reads CASSPPKQGDTEAFF. CDR3 coding DNA: TGTGCCAGCTCACCACCGAAACAAGGAGACACTGAAGCTTTCTTT.

The CDR3 reads CASSRFRGNGQGQPQHF. Here the CDR3 DNA reads TGTGCCAGCAGTCGATTTCGGGGAAATGGGCAAGGTCAGCCCCAGCATTTT. The rearrangement joins TRBV28 to TRBJ1-5; D ambiguous. Looked up from germline, CDR1 is MDHEN and CDR2 is SYDVKM. The CDR3 is 17 residues long. The V and J ends lost 5 bases and 6 bases respectively, with 23 bases between them. The full variable domain, rest sourced from reference TRBV28 and TRBJ1-5, is DVKVTQSSRYLVKRTGEKVFLECVQDMDHENMFWYRQDPGLGLRLIYFSYDVKMKEKGDIPEGYSVSREKKERFSLILESASTNQTSMYLCASSRFRGNGQGQPQHFGDGTRLSIL.

This clone came up a few times. The chain carries TRBV4-2 and TRBJ2-2; TRBD2 matches at 10 bases. This CDR3 spans 15 amino acids. V shed 2 bases, J shed 3 bases, and the junction held 0 bases outside the gene matches. CDR1 LGHNA and CDR2 YNFKEQ come from the germline V gene. The CDR3 DNA sequence: TGTGCCAGCAGCCAACTAGCGGGAGACACCGGGGAGCTGTTTTTT. Translation gives CASSQLAGDTGELFF.

The sample holds a few counts of this clone. V and J are TRBV6-5 and TRBJ1-5, with a tentative D call TRBD1 (6 bases). CDR3 size: 15 residues. The V end lost 2 bases, the J end lost 4 bases, and 12 bases lay between the germline ends. Per germline, CDR1 MNHEY and CDR2 SVGAGI. CDR3 sequence (DNA): TGTGCCAGCAGTTACGGCGCAGGGGCAAATCAGCCCCAGCATTTT. It specifies CASSYGAGANQPQHF.

The V call is TRBV29-1, the J call TRBJ2-1, with 12 bases fitting TRBD2. Germline-derived CDR1 and CDR2 are SQVTM and ANQGSEA. Trimming at V came to 4 bases and at J to 7 bases, leaving 2 bases not matched to a gene. The CDR3 extends over 13 amino acids. Written as DNA, the CDR3 is TGCAGCGTTGGACTAGCGGGAGAAAATGAGCAGTTCTTC. Its protein is CSVGLAGENEQFF.

This rearrangement joins TRBV5-1 to TRBJ2-5, with 9 nucleotides matching TRBD1. V dropped 2 bases and J dropped 5; count of bases not matched to a gene: 4. This CDR3 is 14 amino acids long. CDR1 and CDR2 from the germline V gene are SGHRS and YFSETQ. The CDR3 loop is CASSLQGAEETQYF. CDR3 bases: TGCGCCAGCAGCTTACAGGGGGCGGAGGAGACCCAGTACTTC.

The chain couples TRBV7-9 to TRBJ1-6; 8 bases map to TRBD1. Losses at the gene ends were 1 base for V and 8 bases for J; bases not matched to a gene: 1. The length of the CDR3 is 14 residues. Germline assignment: CDR1 SEHNR and CDR2 FQNEAQ (reference sequence). The CDR3: CASSLDRGDSPLHF. The DNA of the CDR3 is TGTGCCAGCAGCTTAGACAGGGGGGATTCACCCCTCCACTTT.

The chain employs TRBV12-5 and TRBJ2-7; D is perhaps TRBD1 (5 bases). This CDR3 is built from 12 residues. V dropped 1 base and J dropped 12 bases, with 13 bases sitting between them. Germline V lookup: CDR1 LGHNT, CDR2 FRNRAP. Here the CDR3 reads CASGLESQELYF. Here the CDR3 DNA reads TGTGCTAGTGGTTTGGAATCACAGGAGTTGTACTTC.

The chain employs TRBV6-6 and TRBJ2-7, with 8 bases lining up with TRBD1. The length of the CDR3 is 14 residues. In germline, CDR1 is MNHNY, CDR2 SVGAGI (reference sequence). Germline trimming cut 2 bases from V and 2 bases from J; bases unmatched to any gene: 2. This CDR3 reads CASSYGTGPYEQYF. CDR3 nucleotides: TGTGCCAGCAGTTACGGGACAGGCCCCTACGAGCAGTACTTC.

This clone has a handful of counts. V and J are TRBV10-2 and TRBJ2-2, with D possibly being TRBD1 (7 bases). The CDR3 contains 15 residues. Germline CDR1 is WSHSY and CDR2 is SAAADI. Trimming left V 8 bases short and J 4 bases short, with 17 bases between. CDR3: CASQGQGGVTGELFF. CDR3 DNA sequence: TGCGCCAGCCAGGGGCAGGGGGGAGTCACCGGGGAGCTGTTTTTT.

The chain is built from TRBV19 and TRBJ2-3; D call uncertain. Deletions cut 5 bases from V and 0 bases from J, with 9 bases between. The CDR3 is 14 residues long. The germline V gene has CDR1 LNHDA and CDR2 SQIVND (reference sequence). The CDR3: CASSPTSSTDTQYF. CDR3 coding DNA: TGTGCCAGTAGTCCAACATCTAGCACAGATACGCAGTATTTT.

The genes are TRBV10-3 and TRBJ1-4; no firm D call. Germline V gene data show CDR1 as ENHRY and CDR2 as SYGVKD. With 6 bases removed from V and 0 bases from J, the gap between germline ends came to 11 bases. The CDR3 consists of 15 residues. The CDR3 region is CAISRTDSTNEKLFF. The CDR3 DNA reads TGTGCCATCAGCCGAACGGACTCAACTAATGAAAAACTGTTTTTT.

CDR3 sequence reads: CASSLWGSGTYEQYF. The CDR3 DNA follows: TGTGCCAGCAGCTTATGGGGTAGCGGGACCTACGAGCAGTACTTC. The V call is TRBV11-2, the J call TRBJ2-7; 8 bases fit TRBD2. This CDR3 region has 15 residues. V was pared by 2 bases and J by 2 bases, with 5 bases of the junction left unmatched. Germline values: CDR1 SGHAT, CDR2 FQNNGV.

V usage is TRBV4-1 and J usage is TRBJ1-5, with 9 bases matching TRBD1. J gave up 1 base and V 0 bases, and 4 bases lay outside the gene matches. The CDR3 contains 17 residues. The germline V gene encodes CDR1 MGHRA and CDR2 YSYEKL. The CDR3 DNA is TGCGCCAGCAGCCAAGATACCGGGACAGGGAGCAATCAGCCCCAGCATTTT. Residues: CASSQDTGTGSNQPQHF.